Below, 2 T cell receptor beta chains from the same sample are listed, as sequenced in a study of blood T cell repertoires in COVID-19. Profiling relied on immunoSEQ multiplex PCR, and the TCRdb table lists in-frame clones only, not all of them. This sample has about 290,000 clones, with 89% found just once. Sequenced: PBMCs or T cells enriched from blood (not recorded which). These receptors were taken from a woman in her 40s who had recovered from COVID-19.

This chain connects TRBV12-3 or TRBV12-4 to TRBJ1-6, with D maybe TRBD1 (5 bases). V was shortened by 6 bases and J by 13 bases, with 16 bases between the two germline ends. The CDR3 has 13 amino acids. This chain's CDR3 is CASRQEGPSPLHF. In DNA, the CDR3 is TGTGCCAGCAGACAGGAGGGACCGAGTCCCCTCCACTTT.

The CDR3 nucleotides are TGTGCCAGCAACGGACAGGGGGCCCCCGGGGAGCTGTTTTTT. Protein product: CASNGQGAPGELFF. The chain combines TRBV6-6 with TRBJ2-2; 11 bases map to TRBD1. Per germline, CDR1 MNHNY and CDR2 SVGAGI (reference sequence). The CDR3 is 14 residues long. The V gene end was trimmed by 7 bases and the J gene end by 6 bases; junction bases not matched to a gene: 4.